This is a list of T cell receptor beta chains from one sample in a study of blood T cell repertoires in COVID-19. Repertoires were generated with immunoSEQ multiplex PCR, while TCRdb's copy carries only in-frame clones and drops some. The sample lists 150,000 to 200,000 clones, about 88% occurring once. What was sequenced was PBMCs or T cells enriched from blood (not recorded which). The source of these receptors is a woman between 18 and 29 years old who had recovered from COVID-19. Both conserved end residues are part of each CDR3. A D gene is named only where the DNA matches it firmly. Size is omitted from some rows. Given values are once, few, many or a class for expanded clones.

TRBJ1-1,14,-,-,TRBV2,CASSESGGWTEAFF,TGTGCCAGCAGTGAATCGGGGGGATGGACTGAAGCTTTCTTT
TRBJ2-3,14,-,-,TRBV6-1,CASSDGHLTDTQYF,TGTGCCAGCAGTGACGGTCACCTCACAGATACGCAGTATTTT
TRBJ2-7,15,few,TRBD1,TRBV15,CATSRSRDRGREQYF,TGTGCCACCAGCAGATCCCGGGACAGGGGGCGCGAGCAGTACTTC
TRBJ1-3,15,-,-,TRBV10-3,CAISEGLSSGNTIYF,TGTGCCATCAGTGAGGGACTGAGCTCTGGAAACACCATATATTTT
TRBJ2-1,14,-,TRBD2,TRBV5-1,CASSQREGYNEQFF,TGCGCCAGCAGTCAGCGGGAGGGGTACAATGAGCAGTTCTTC
TRBJ2-5,15,-,TRBD2,TRBV5-4,CASSLDRGGVETQYF,TGTGCCAGCAGCTTGGATCGCGGGGGGGTGGAGACCCAGTACTTC
TRBJ1-1,15,-,TRBD1,TRBV15,CATSRDQGAGTEAFF,TGTGCCACCAGCAGAGATCAGGGGGCGGGCACTGAAGCTTTCTTT
TRBJ2-1,17,-,TRBD2,TRBV7-8,CASSLTGTTLSYNEQFF,TGTGCCAGCAGCCTCACCGGGACTACCCTCTCCTACAATGAGCAGTTCTTC
TRBJ1-1,14,-,-,TRBV6-5,CASSPWRENTEAFF,TGTGCCAGCAGTCCGTGGCGGGAAAACACTGAAGCTTTCTTT
TRBJ1-6,15,once,TRBD1,TRBV6-5,CASSQSGGAGSPLHF,TGTGCCAGCAGCCAATCAGGGGGCGCAGGCTCACCCCTCCACTTT
TRBJ2-5,13,-,-,TRBV3-1/TRBV3-2,CASSQAVGGTQYF,TGTGCCAGCAGCCAAGCTGTGGGAGGTACCCAGTACTTC
TRBJ2-7,13,-,-,TRBV29-1,CSYQTGTSYEQYF,TGCAGCTATCAGACAGGGACTTCCTACGAGCAGTACTTC
TRBJ2-3,13,-,-,TRBV19,CASRPFLGGTQYF,TGTGCCAGTAGACCCTTCCTCGGGGGTACGCAGTATTTT
TRBJ2-1,17,-,TRBD2,TRBV7-6,CASSLEGLGTSYNEQFF,TGTGCCAGCAGCTTAGAGGGACTAGGGACCTCCTACAATGAGCAGTTCTTC
TRBJ1-2,14,many,-,TRBV28,CASSLGGGASGYTF,TGTGCCAGCAGTCTGGGGGGGGGCGCTTCCGGCTACACCTTC
TRBJ1-1,19,-,-,TRBV10-1,CASSDGRTLKLSENTEAFF,TGCGCCAGCAGTGATGGGAGAACACTGAAGCTTTCTGAGAACACTGAAGCTTTCTTT
TRBJ2-1,13,-,-,TRBV4-2,CASGGGHYNEQFF,TGTGCCAGCGGCGGGGGCCACTACAATGAGCAGTTCTTC
TRBJ2-3,16,-,TRBD2,TRBV4-3,CASSQDSSGVGDTQYF,TGCGCCAGCAGCCAAGACTCTAGCGGGGTAGGTGATACGCAGTATTTT
TRBJ1-1,11,-,-,TRBV20-1,CSATDLGEAFF,TGCAGTGCGACGGATCTAGGAGAAGCTTTCTTT
TRBJ2-1,16,-,TRBD2,TRBV19,CATSGREGLRGDEQFF,TGTGCCACCTCCGGCAGGGAAGGGCTACGGGGGGATGAGCAGTTCTTC
TRBJ1-6,15,-,-,TRBV28,CASSFRASNNSPLHF,TGTGCCAGCAGTTTCAGGGCTTCGAATAATTCACCCCTCCACTTT
TRBJ1-3,15,-,-,TRBV7-9,CASSLSSSSGNTIYF,TGTGCCAGCAGCCTGAGTAGTAGCTCTGGAAACACCATATATTTT
TRBJ1-1,16,-,TRBD1,TRBV11-2,CASSLGPNVGQGSAFF,TGTGCCAGCAGCTTAGGGCCCAACGTTGGACAGGGGTCGGCTTTCTTT
TRBJ1-5,17,once,-,TRBV4-3,CASSQDAGQVRNQPQHF,TGCGCCAGCAGCCAAGATGCCGGCCAGGTTCGCAATCAGCCCCAGCATTTT
TRBJ1-4,15,-,TRBD1,TRBV11-3,CASSSPGQRNEKLFF,TGTGCCAGCAGCTCCCCGGGACAGCGTAATGAAAAACTGTTTTTT
TRBJ1-2,13,-,-,TRBV7-2,CASSFGGNYGYTF,TGTGCCAGCAGCTTTGGAGGTAACTATGGCTACACCTTC
TRBJ2-7,14,-,-,TRBV5-4,CASSLKTGAYEQYF,TGTGCCAGCAGCTTGAAGACCGGGGCCTACGAGCAGTACTTC
TRBJ1-3,16,-,TRBD1,TRBV25-1,CASRVGTGEAGNTIYF,TGTGCCAGCAGGGTTGGGACAGGGGAGGCCGGAAACACCATATATTTT
TRBJ2-7,15,-,-,TRBV10-1,CASSESSAESYEQYF,TGCGCCAGCAGTGAGTCGTCAGCGGAATCCTACGAGCAGTACTTC
TRBJ1-2,11,-,-,TRBV19,CASKSGLGYTF,TGTGCCAGTAAATCAGGGTTGGGCTACACCTTC
TRBJ2-3,16,-,TRBD1,TRBV10-1,CASSDPGQGATDTQYF,TGCGCCAGCAGTGACCCGGGACAGGGGGCTACAGATACGCAGTATTTT
TRBJ2-2,16,-,-,TRBV9,CASSVEPSANTGELFF,TGTGCCAGCAGCGTGGAGCCTAGCGCGAACACCGGGGAGCTGTTTTTT
TRBJ2-1,15,-,-,TRBV10-2,CASSAAGSSYNEQFF,TGCGCCAGCAGTGCCGCAGGATCCTCCTACAATGAGCAGTTCTTC
TRBJ2-7,16,-,TRBD1,TRBV28,CASRASVGQGSYEQYF,TGTGCCAGCAGAGCCTCCGTAGGACAGGGATCCTACGAGCAGTACTTC
TRBJ2-3,18,-,-,TRBV13,CASSPLPGFTRPTDTQYF,TGTGCCAGCAGCCCCCTTCCGGGGTTCACTAGACCCACAGATACGCAGTATTTT
TRBJ1-6,17,-,TRBD1,TRBV5-4,CASSDIIRGPDNSPLHF,TGTGCCAGCAGCGATATTATCAGGGGGCCAGATAATTCACCCCTCCACTTT
TRBJ1-4,14,-,-,TRBV2,CASSYDTFNEKLFF,TGTGCCAGCAGTTACGACACATTTAATGAAAAACTGTTTTTT
TRBJ2-3,12,-,-,TRBV2,CASSGARDTQYF,TGTGCCAGCAGTGGAGCCCGAGATACGCAGTATTTT
TRBJ1-4,14,-,-,TRBV29-1,CSVEDRVGGEKLFF,TGCAGCGTTGAAGACAGGGTTGGTGGTGAAAAACTGTTTTTT
TRBJ2-2,16,-,-,TRBV28,CASSSPGQRHTGELFF,TGTGCCAGCAGTAGTCCAGGACAGCGACACACCGGGGAGCTGTTTTTT
TRBJ1-4,14,-,TRBD1,TRBV19,CASRSGGGSEKLFF,TGTGCCAGTAGATCGGGAGGGGGCTCCGAAAAACTGTTTTTT
TRBJ1-2,14,-,-,TRBV29-1,CSVERAGLLYGYTF,TGCAGCGTTGAGCGGGCGGGACTTCTCTATGGCTACACCTTC
TRBJ2-1,14,-,TRBD1,TRBV4-1,CASSQGTGGNEQFF,TGCGCCAGCAGCCAAGGGACAGGGGGAAATGAGCAGTTCTTC
TRBJ1-1,13,-,-,TRBV5-1,CASSLEGLGEAFF,TGCGCCAGCAGCTTGGAAGGACTTGGAGAAGCTTTCTTT